This T cell receptor beta chain appears in the sequencing data of a study of T cell changes during pregnancy in multiple sclerosis (dated by TCRdb to the late 2010s). For the study in its entirety: Changes in the T cell repertoire over the course of pregnancy were examined in this study in women with multiple sclerosis.

The library came from the immunoSEQ multiplex PCR assay. TCRdb took over this immuneACCESS table, retaining in-frame rearrangements with V and J assigned. Such tables are incomplete; in checked studies, under half of the missing clones stem from an unresolved V gene, and the remainder is unexplained. This sample has about 79,000 clones in its table, and around 95% of those were observed once. About 0.72% of the sample lies in the top ten. Concerning this clone itself: What antigen it recognizes has not been identified. No much larger clone is present one base from it, and per-base qualities are unavailable.

The CDR3 contains 19 residues, cysteine and phenylalanine counted. Only the CDR3 DNA is retained, 57 bases long and in frame from the first base. V and J are trimmed by 0 bases and 2 bases, and the gene matches miss 15 bases of the junction. In the germline V gene, CDR1 corresponds to LGHNA and CDR2 to YNFKEQ. Here the chain combines TRBV4-2 and TRBJ1-2, and TRBD1 aligns with 7 junction nucleotides. The sample here was peripheral blood, taken in the second trimester of pregnancy. The sequence was obtained from a female donor in good health, enrolled as a control in a pregnancy study. CDR3 region: CASSQDRTGDVSPNYGYTF. The nucleotide sequence is TGTGCCAGCAGCCAAGATCGGACAGGTGATGTGTCCCCAAACTATGGCTACACCTTC.